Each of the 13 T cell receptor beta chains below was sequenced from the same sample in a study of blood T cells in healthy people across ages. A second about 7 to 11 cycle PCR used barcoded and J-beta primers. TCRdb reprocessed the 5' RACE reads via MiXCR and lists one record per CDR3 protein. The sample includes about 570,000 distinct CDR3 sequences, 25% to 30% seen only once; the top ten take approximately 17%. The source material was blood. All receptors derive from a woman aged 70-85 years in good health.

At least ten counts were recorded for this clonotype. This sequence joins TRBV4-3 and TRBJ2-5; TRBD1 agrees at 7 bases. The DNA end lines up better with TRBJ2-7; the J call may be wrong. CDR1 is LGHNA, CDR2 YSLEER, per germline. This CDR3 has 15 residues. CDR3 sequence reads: CASSQATGWDYEQYF. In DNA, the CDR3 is TGCGCCAGCAGCCAAGCGACAGGGTGGGACTACGAGCAGTACTTC.

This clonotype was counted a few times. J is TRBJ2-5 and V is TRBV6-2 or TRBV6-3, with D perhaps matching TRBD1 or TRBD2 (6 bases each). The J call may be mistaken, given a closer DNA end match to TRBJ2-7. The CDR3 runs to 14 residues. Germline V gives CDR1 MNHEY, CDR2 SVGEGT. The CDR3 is CASSYSTGAVEQYF. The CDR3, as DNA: TGTGCCAGCAGTTACTCGACGGGGGCGGTCGAGCAGTACTTC.

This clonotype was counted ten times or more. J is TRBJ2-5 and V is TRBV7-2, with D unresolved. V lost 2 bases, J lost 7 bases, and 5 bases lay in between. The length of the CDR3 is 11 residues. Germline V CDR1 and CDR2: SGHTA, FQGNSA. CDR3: CASSLKATQYF. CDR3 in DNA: TGTGCCAGCAGCTTAAAGGCGACCCAGTACTTC.

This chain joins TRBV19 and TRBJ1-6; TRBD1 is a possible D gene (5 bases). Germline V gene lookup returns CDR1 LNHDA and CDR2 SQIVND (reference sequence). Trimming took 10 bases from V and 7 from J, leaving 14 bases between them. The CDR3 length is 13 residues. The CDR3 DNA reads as TGTGCCAACTCCCCAGGGTGGAATTCACCCCTCCACTTT. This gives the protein CANSPGWNSPLHF.

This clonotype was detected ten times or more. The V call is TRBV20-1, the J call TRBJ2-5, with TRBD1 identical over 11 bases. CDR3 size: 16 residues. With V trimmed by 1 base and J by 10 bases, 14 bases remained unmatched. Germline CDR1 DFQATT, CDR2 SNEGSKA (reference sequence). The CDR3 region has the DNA TGCAGTGCTAGAGCCGTAGAGGGACAGGGGGACCAAGGCCAGTACTTC. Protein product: CSARAVEGQGDQGQYF.

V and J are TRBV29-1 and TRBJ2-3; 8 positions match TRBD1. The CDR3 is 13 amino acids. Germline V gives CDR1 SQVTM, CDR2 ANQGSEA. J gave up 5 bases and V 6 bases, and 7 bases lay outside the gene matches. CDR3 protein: CSVQTGVGDTQYF. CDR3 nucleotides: TGCAGCGTCCAGACAGGGGTGGGAGATACGCAGTATTTT.

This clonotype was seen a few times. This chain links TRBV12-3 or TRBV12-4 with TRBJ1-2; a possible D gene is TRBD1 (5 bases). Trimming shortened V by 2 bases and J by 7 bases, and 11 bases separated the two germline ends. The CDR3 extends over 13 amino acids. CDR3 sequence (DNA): TGTGCCAGCAGTTTAAGATACGGGGGTGGCTACACCTTC. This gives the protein CASSLRYGGGYTF.

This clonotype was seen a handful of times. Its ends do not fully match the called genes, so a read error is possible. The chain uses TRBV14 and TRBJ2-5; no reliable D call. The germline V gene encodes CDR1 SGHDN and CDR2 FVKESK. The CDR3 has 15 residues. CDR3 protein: CASSHRQIYRETQYF. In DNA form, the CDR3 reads TGCGCCAGCAGCCACCGGCAGATTTACCGAGAGACCCAGTACTTC. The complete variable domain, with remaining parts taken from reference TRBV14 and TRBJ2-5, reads EAGVTQFPSHSVIEKGQTVTLRCDPISGHDNLYWYRRVMGKEIKFLLHFVKESKQDESGMPNNRFLAERTGGTYSTLKVQPAELEDSGVYFCASSHRQIYRETQYFGPGTRLLVL.

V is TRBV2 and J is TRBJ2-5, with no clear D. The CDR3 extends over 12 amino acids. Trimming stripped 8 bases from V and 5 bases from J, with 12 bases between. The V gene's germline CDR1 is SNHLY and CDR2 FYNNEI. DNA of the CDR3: TGTGCCAGCCACAAGGTTCGGGAGACCCAGTACTTC. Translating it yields CASHKVRETQYF.

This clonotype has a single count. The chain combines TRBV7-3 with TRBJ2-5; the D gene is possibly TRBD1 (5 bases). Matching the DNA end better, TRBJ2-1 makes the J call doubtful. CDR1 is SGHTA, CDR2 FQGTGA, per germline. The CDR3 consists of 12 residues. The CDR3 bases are TGTGCCAGCAGCTTAACAGGGGCCGGGCAGTTCTTC. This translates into CASSLTGAGQFF.

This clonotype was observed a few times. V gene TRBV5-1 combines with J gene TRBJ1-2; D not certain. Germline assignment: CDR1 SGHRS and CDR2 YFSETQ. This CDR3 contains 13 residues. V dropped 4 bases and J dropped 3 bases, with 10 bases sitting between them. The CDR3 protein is CASSTGRHYGYTF. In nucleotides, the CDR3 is TGCGCCAGCAGCACTGGTAGGCACTATGGCTACACCTTC.

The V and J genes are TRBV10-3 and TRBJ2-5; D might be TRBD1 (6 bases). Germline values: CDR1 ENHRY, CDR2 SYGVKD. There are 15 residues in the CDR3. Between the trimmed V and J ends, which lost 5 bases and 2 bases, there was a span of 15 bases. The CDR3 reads CAISSQQGIQETQYF. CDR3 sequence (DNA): TGTGCCATCAGTTCGCAACAGGGCATTCAAGAGACCCAGTACTTC.

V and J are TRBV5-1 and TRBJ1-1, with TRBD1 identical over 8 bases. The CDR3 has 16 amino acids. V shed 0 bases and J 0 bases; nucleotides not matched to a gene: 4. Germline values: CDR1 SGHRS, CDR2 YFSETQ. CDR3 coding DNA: TGCGCCAGCAGCTTGGATCCAGGGGGCTTGAACACTGAAGCTTTCTTT. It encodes CASSLDPGGLNTEAFF.